This T cell receptor (beta chain) was found in a study of shared clonotypes between healthy human individuals (dated by TCRdb to 2019 to 2021). Context from the whole study: The cohort included a few men and two women between 18 and 49 years of age. To increase sequencing depth and limit assay-specific biases, different laboratories used diverse techniques to prepare libraries and sequence TCR repertoires. To estimate repertoire size and how much clonotype sharing occurs between individuals, the study deeply sequenced the blood TCR repertoires of a handful of healthy adults. Per donor, leukapheresis produced somewhere between about 0.85 and 9.5 billion PBMCs. For each donor, three plates each were used for CD4 naive and CD4 memory, two plates were used for CD8 naive, and one plate was used for CD8 memory. Broad study findings and their caveats: Higher generation probabilities were observed for clonotypes shared by all four sorted-subset donors than for non-shared clonotypes. Incomplete sequencing was indicated by rarefaction of sorted-subset datasets, despite the large sequencing depth. Larger estimated clonotype richness was generally found for naive subsets than for memory subsets. Pairwise subsampling led to the expectation that sequencing depth would affect the degree of clonotype sharing among donors. Across four donors, approximately 4.6% of naive CD4, approximately 3.5% of naive CD8, under 2.5% of memory CD4, and 0.4% of memory CD8 clonotypes were shared. The small number of donors limited the genetic and exposure-history diversity represented. Sampling was restricted to blood, and TCR repertoires in tissues likely differ from the TCR repertoires found in blood.

The CDR3 starts with the cysteine, ends with the phenylalanine, and has 16 residues. This entry keeps only the CDR3 DNA: 48 bases, framed from base 1. CDR1 and CDR2 are drawn from the germline V gene: KGHSH, LQKENI. Deletion took 0 bases off V and 2 bases off J, with a span of 11 bases between the germline ends. Notes on this clone: The antigen it binds to is not known. Within one base of it there is no much larger clone, and no base qualities were kept.

The donors were healthy, HIV-negative adults with no recently reported acute infections or vaccinations. Every donor was a Caucasian adult living in Nashville, Tennessee, USA. CD4+ T cells were enriched through magnetic negative selection, after which naive cells were positively selected on CD45RA and the remaining negative fraction served as the memory subset. Blood was collected by leukapheresis, and PBMCs were isolated by Ficoll-Histopaque density gradient centrifugation and then cryopreserved in liquid nitrogen vapor phase. Purity and quantity of every magnetically sorted T cell population were checked by analytical flow cytometry. Genomic DNA was isolated from each sorted fraction and quantified by UV absorbance on a Nanodrop 2000c. Using the deep immunoSEQ assay, TCR CDR3 regions were amplified from genomic DNA by multiplex PCR. Extracted genomic DNA from each cell subset was spread evenly across all wells of several immunoSEQ 96-well plates, with each plate serving as a replicate. For sorted subsets, around 0.2 ug genomic DNA, equal to 25,000 to 35,000 T cell genomes, was loaded into each replicate PCR. Purified libraries were quantified with a Qubit 3.0 fluorometer, sized on a Bioanalyzer 2100, and re-quantified with the KAPA Library Quantification kit. A separate single-read 150-cycle Illumina NextSeq 550 flow cell was used to sequence each immunoSEQ 96-well plate. Per the authors' processing: Because only junctional sequences without quality scores were contained in the immunoSEQ output, filtering matching that applied to full-length reads could not be performed. Sequences were annotated with PyIR, a Python wrapper for IgBLAST v1.9, and V/J genes and CDR3 were assigned using IMGT germline references. Reads were removed for weak V/J assignments (E-value above 1e-6), missing CDR3, stop codons, out-of-frame junctions, or ambiguous translated residues. A V3J clonotype was defined by an identical inferred V gene, J gene, and CDR3 amino acid sequence. The percentage overlap between two repertoires was calculated by dividing the number of shared unique clonotypes by the size of the smaller repertoire. Repertoire richness was assessed with RTK rarefaction, the Chao1 estimator, and Recon v2.1 estimates of unobserved clonotypes. Generation probabilities were computed with OLGA for all TCRbeta clonotypes obtained by the gDNA method from several donors. TCRdb provides this immuneACCESS table in a form limited to in-frame rearrangements. Some clones are lacking; in checked studies, under half of them reflect an unresolved V gene, and why the rest are absent is not known. V, J and clone size derive from that table, while D and trimming were established from the DNA sequence. The sample table shows some 2.4 million clones, and 93% are seen once. The ten biggest clones cover about 0.34% of the sample.

The rearrangement joined TRBV18 to TRBJ1-5, and perhaps TRBD1 as D gene, on 5 matching bases. The sample comprised naive CD4+ T cells from PBMCs. Read against the paper, the sample's cell subset or site label means: CD45RA+ positively selected. The receptor was isolated from a man aged 18 to 30 in good health. Some clones in this sample may be carry-over from other donors' samples. The CDR3 reads CASSPPLVGGNQPQHF. DNA sequence: TGTGCCAGCTCACCACCATTGGTAGGGGGCAATCAGCCCCAGCATTTT.